These T cell receptor beta chains were read from a single sample in a study of blood T cell repertoires in COVID-19. Repertoires were generated with immunoSEQ multiplex PCR, while TCRdb's copy carries only in-frame clones and drops some. The sample carries approximately 250,000 clones, around 93% recorded once. Specimen: PBMCs or T cells enriched from blood (not recorded which). The origin of the receptors is a man between 40 and 49 years old who had been exposed to COVID-19. Each CDR3 is given with its conserved first and last residue. Each record gives: J gene, D gene, CDR3 length, clone size, V gene, CDR3 DNA, CDR3 protein. The D gene is left open where the match is weak. A row's size may be missing; if present it is once, few, many or a size class.

j_gene: TRBJ2-7
d_gene: NA
len: 13
abundance: NA
v_gene: TRBV3-1/TRBV3-2
CDR3nt: TGTGCCAGCAGCCGGACAGCTACCTACGAGCAGTACTTC
CDR3aa: CASSRTATYEQYF

j_gene: TRBJ1-5
d_gene: NA
len: 14
abundance: NA
v_gene: TRBV5-8
CDR3nt: TGTGCCAGCAGCCACGGTTCCCCCACTCAGCCCCAGCATTTT
CDR3aa: CASSHGSPTQPQHF

j_gene: TRBJ2-7
d_gene: NA
len: 15
abundance: NA
v_gene: TRBV11-1
CDR3nt: TGTGCCAGCAGCTTAAGTACTACCTTCTCCTACGAGCAGTACTTC
CDR3aa: CASSLSTTFSYEQYF

j_gene: TRBJ2-1
d_gene: TRBD2
len: 16
abundance: NA
v_gene: TRBV18
CDR3nt: TGTGCCAGCTCCAAGACTAGCGGGGGCTCCTACAATGAGCAGTTCTTC
CDR3aa: CASSKTSGGSYNEQFF

j_gene: TRBJ1-5
d_gene: NA
len: 12
abundance: few
v_gene: TRBV12-5
CDR3nt: TGTGCTAGCGGGGTTTGGGATCAGCCCCAGCATTTT
CDR3aa: CASGVWDQPQHF

j_gene: TRBJ2-7
d_gene: NA
len: 13
abundance: once
v_gene: TRBV27
CDR3nt: TGTGCCAGCAGTTTTCCCGGGTCCTACGAGCAGTACTTC
CDR3aa: CASSFPGSYEQYF

j_gene: TRBJ1-1
d_gene: NA
len: 15
abundance: once
v_gene: TRBV4-2
CDR3nt: TGTGCCAGCAGCCAAGGGGGGGTTTTAGGTACTGAAGCTTTCTTT
CDR3aa: CASSQGGVLGTEAFF

j_gene: TRBJ2-1
d_gene: TRBD2
len: 15
abundance: NA
v_gene: TRBV4-1
CDR3nt: TGCGCCAGCAGCCAAGCGGGACTAGCGGGAGTAAGGCAGTTCTTC
CDR3aa: CASSQAGLAGVRQFF

j_gene: TRBJ2-3
d_gene: TRBD1
len: 15
abundance: NA
v_gene: TRBV9
CDR3nt: TGTGCCAGCAGCGTAGCAGGGGGAGTGACAGATACGCAGTATTTT
CDR3aa: CASSVAGGVTDTQYF

j_gene: TRBJ1-4
d_gene: NA
len: 14
abundance: NA
v_gene: TRBV29-1
CDR3nt: TGCAGCGCTCAAACAGGGTCTACTAATGAAAAACTGTTTTTT
CDR3aa: CSAQTGSTNEKLFF

j_gene: TRBJ2-7
d_gene: NA
len: 13
abundance: NA
v_gene: TRBV9
CDR3nt: TGTGCCAGCAGCGTGGAGGACAGCTACGAGCAGTACTTC
CDR3aa: CASSVEDSYEQYF

j_gene: TRBJ1-4
d_gene: NA
len: 13
abundance: once
v_gene: TRBV14
CDR3nt: TGTGCCAGCAGCCGCGGCGTTAGAGAAAAACTGTTTTTT
CDR3aa: CASSRGVREKLFF

j_gene: TRBJ1-2
d_gene: NA
len: 12
abundance: NA
v_gene: TRBV6-1
CDR3nt: TGTGCCAGCAGTGAGGGGGGTGTTGGCTACACCTTC
CDR3aa: CASSEGGVGYTF

j_gene: TRBJ1-2
d_gene: TRBD1
len: 13
abundance: NA
v_gene: TRBV30
CDR3nt: TGTGCCTGGAGTGCTGGGACAGCCTATGGCTACACCTTC
CDR3aa: CAWSAGTAYGYTF

j_gene: TRBJ2-1
d_gene: TRBD2
len: 15
abundance: NA
v_gene: TRBV6-5
CDR3nt: TGTGCCAGCAGTTTGTGGGTGGAGGGGAGGGATGAGCAGTTCTTC
CDR3aa: CASSLWVEGRDEQFF

j_gene: TRBJ1-2
d_gene: TRBD1
len: 14
abundance: NA
v_gene: TRBV5-1
CDR3nt: TGCGCCAGCACCATTGACAGGGGGTTCGATGGCTACACCTTC
CDR3aa: CASTIDRGFDGYTF

j_gene: TRBJ2-1
d_gene: NA
len: 13
abundance: NA
v_gene: TRBV18
CDR3nt: TGTGCCAGCTCACCAGGGGGGTTCGGTGAGCAGTTCTTC
CDR3aa: CASSPGGFGEQFF

j_gene: TRBJ2-7
d_gene: TRBD2
len: 18
abundance: NA
v_gene: TRBV10-3
CDR3nt: TGTGCCATCAGTCTACCAACTTCGACTAGCGGGGGGACCTACGAGCAGTACTTC
CDR3aa: CAISLPTSTSGGTYEQYF

j_gene: TRBJ2-1
d_gene: TRBD1
len: 17
abundance: NA
v_gene: TRBV28
CDR3nt: TGTGCCAGCAGTTTTGGGCCTCCGGGACAGGGGGAGGATGAGCAGTTCTTC
CDR3aa: CASSFGPPGQGEDEQFF

j_gene: TRBJ1-5
d_gene: NA
len: 17
abundance: NA
v_gene: TRBV5-6
CDR3nt: TGTGCCAGCAGCTTGGCCCGAACAGGGTTGTCTAGTCAGCCCCAGCATTTT
CDR3aa: CASSLARTGLSSQPQHF

j_gene: TRBJ1-5
d_gene: NA
len: 14
abundance: few
v_gene: TRBV5-4
CDR3nt: TGTGCCAGCAGCTTGGTCGGTAGCAATCAGCCCCAGCATTTT
CDR3aa: CASSLVGSNQPQHF

j_gene: TRBJ2-1
d_gene: TRBD2
len: 16
abundance: once
v_gene: TRBV6-5
CDR3nt: TGTGCCAGCAGTTACATGCTTACTAGCGGGAGAAATGAGCAGTTCTTC
CDR3aa: CASSYMLTSGRNEQFF

j_gene: TRBJ2-1
d_gene: NA
len: 14
abundance: NA
v_gene: TRBV2
CDR3nt: TGTGCCAGCAGGGACAGTCCCCCCTACAATGAGCAGTTCTTC
CDR3aa: CASRDSPPYNEQFF

j_gene: TRBJ1-1
d_gene: TRBD1
len: 11
abundance: NA
v_gene: TRBV20-1
CDR3nt: TGCAGTGCTCAAAAGGCAGGGGGAGCTTTCTTT
CDR3aa: CSAQKAGGAFF

j_gene: TRBJ2-1
d_gene: TRBD1
len: 15
abundance: NA
v_gene: TRBV24-1
CDR3nt: TGTGCCACCAGTGATTTGGGACAGGGGTACAATGAGCAGTTCTTC
CDR3aa: CATSDLGQGYNEQFF

j_gene: TRBJ2-7
d_gene: NA
len: 16
abundance: once
v_gene: TRBV9
CDR3nt: TGTGCCAGCAGCGTAGGCCCTTCCGGGGAGGCTGACGAGCAGTACTTC
CDR3aa: CASSVGPSGEADEQYF

j_gene: TRBJ1-1
d_gene: NA
len: 14
abundance: NA
v_gene: TRBV27
CDR3nt: TGTGCCAGCAGTGAGTCAACAGGGAACACTGAAGCTTTCTTT
CDR3aa: CASSESTGNTEAFF

j_gene: TRBJ2-2
d_gene: NA
len: 16
abundance: NA
v_gene: TRBV19
CDR3nt: TGTGCCAGTAGTAGAGTCGACAGCGCGAACACCGGGGAGCTGTTTTTT
CDR3aa: CASSRVDSANTGELFF

j_gene: TRBJ2-5
d_gene: TRBD2
len: 16
abundance: NA
v_gene: TRBV9
CDR3nt: TGTGCCAGCAGGATGCCGGGAGGGCGGTGCCAAGAGACCCAGTACTTC
CDR3aa: CASRMPGGRCQETQYF

j_gene: TRBJ1-5
d_gene: TRBD1
len: 14
abundance: NA
v_gene: TRBV6-6
CDR3nt: TGTGCCAGCAGTCTGGACAGGGGTTATCAGCCCCAGCATTTT
CDR3aa: CASSLDRGYQPQHF

j_gene: TRBJ1-2
d_gene: TRBD1
len: 14
abundance: few
v_gene: TRBV7-6
CDR3nt: TGTGCCAGCAGCTTCTCTCGACAGGGGGGTGGCTACACCTTC
CDR3aa: CASSFSRQGGGYTF

j_gene: TRBJ2-3
d_gene: NA
len: 17
abundance: once
v_gene: TRBV7-9
CDR3nt: TGTGCCAGCAGCTTAGATTGGGGGGGGCCTGGCACAGATACGCAGTATTTT
CDR3aa: CASSLDWGGPGTDTQYF

j_gene: TRBJ1-3
d_gene: NA
len: 13
abundance: NA
v_gene: TRBV10-3
CDR3nt: TGTGCCATCAGTCAGCAGGTTGGAAACACCATATATTTT
CDR3aa: CAISQQVGNTIYF

j_gene: TRBJ2-3
d_gene: NA
len: 14
abundance: NA
v_gene: TRBV30
CDR3nt: TGTGCCTGGAGTGTACGACTGACCACAGATACGCAGTATTTT
CDR3aa: CAWSVRLTTDTQYF

j_gene: TRBJ2-1
d_gene: TRBD2
len: 16
abundance: NA
v_gene: TRBV27
CDR3nt: TGTGCCAGCAGTTTGGCCCTAGCGGGAGGGAACAATGAGCAGTTCTTC
CDR3aa: CASSLALAGGNNEQFF

j_gene: TRBJ1-1
d_gene: NA
len: 14
abundance: NA
v_gene: TRBV19
CDR3nt: TGTGCCGCCCGCGGGGCTACAGGGAACACTGAAGCTTTCTTT
CDR3aa: CAARGATGNTEAFF

j_gene: TRBJ2-5
d_gene: NA
len: 17
abundance: NA
v_gene: TRBV7-9
CDR3nt: TGTGCCAGCAACCTCGATCGGTCGGGGGTGGAACAAGAGACCCAGTACTTC
CDR3aa: CASNLDRSGVEQETQYF

j_gene: TRBJ2-5
d_gene: NA
len: 15
abundance: NA
v_gene: TRBV6-4
CDR3nt: TGTGCCAGCAGTGATCAGGGACTTCAGGAAGAGACCCAGTACTTC
CDR3aa: CASSDQGLQEETQYF

j_gene: TRBJ1-2
d_gene: NA
len: 18
abundance: NA
v_gene: TRBV10-1
CDR3nt: TGCGCCAGCAGTGAGTCGGGAGCAGGGGTATCAGCTAACTATGGCTACACCTTC
CDR3aa: CASSESGAGVSANYGYTF

j_gene: TRBJ2-5
d_gene: NA
len: 14
abundance: NA
v_gene: TRBV30
CDR3nt: TGTGCCTGGAGTCCATACATGGGGGGAGAGACCCAGTACTTC
CDR3aa: CAWSPYMGGETQYF

j_gene: TRBJ1-2
d_gene: NA
len: 15
abundance: NA
v_gene: TRBV7-6
CDR3nt: TGTGCCAGCAGCGACAGGCTCAAATGGTTATATGGCTACACCTTC
CDR3aa: CASSDRLKWLYGYTF

j_gene: TRBJ2-3
d_gene: TRBD2
len: 19
abundance: NA
v_gene: TRBV6-2/TRBV6-3
CDR3nt: TGTGCCAGCAGTTACAAATCGCGACTAGCGGGAGGTAGCACAGATACGCAGTATTTT
CDR3aa: CASSYKSRLAGGSTDTQYF

j_gene: TRBJ2-1
d_gene: TRBD1
len: 14
abundance: NA
v_gene: TRBV7-3
CDR3nt: TGTGCCAGCAGCTTAATGGGACAGGTGAATGAGCAGTTCTTC
CDR3aa: CASSLMGQVNEQFF

j_gene: TRBJ2-3
d_gene: TRBD1
len: 17
abundance: NA
v_gene: TRBV14
CDR3nt: TGTGCCAGCAGCCAGCCGGGACAGGGGCCCGGCCCAGATACGCAGTATTTT
CDR3aa: CASSQPGQGPGPDTQYF

j_gene: TRBJ2-2
d_gene: NA
len: 11
abundance: NA
v_gene: TRBV28
CDR3nt: TGTGCCAGCAGACACAGCGGGGAGCTGTTTTTT
CDR3aa: CASRHSGELFF

j_gene: TRBJ1-3
d_gene: TRBD1
len: 15
abundance: NA
v_gene: TRBV5-1
CDR3nt: TGCGCCAGCAGCTTGGCCGGGACAGCTGGAAACACCATATATTTT
CDR3aa: CASSLAGTAGNTIYF

j_gene: TRBJ2-2
d_gene: TRBD1
len: 15
abundance: few
v_gene: TRBV5-1
CDR3nt: TGCGCCAGCAGCTTCGGCGACAGGGACACCGGGGAGCTGTTTTTT
CDR3aa: CASSFGDRDTGELFF

j_gene: TRBJ2-1
d_gene: TRBD2
len: 17
abundance: NA
v_gene: TRBV12-5
CDR3nt: TGTGCTGTTAAAACTAGCGGGACCTTTTTTTCCTACAATGAGCAGTTCTTC
CDR3aa: CAVKTSGTFFSYNEQFF

j_gene: TRBJ1-3
d_gene: NA
len: 16
abundance: NA
v_gene: TRBV29-1
CDR3nt: TGCAGCGTTGAAGATCTTAGTCAGGGATACGGAAACACCATATATTTT
CDR3aa: CSVEDLSQGYGNTIYF

j_gene: TRBJ2-1
d_gene: TRBD1
len: 14
abundance: NA
v_gene: TRBV5-6
CDR3nt: TGTGCCAGCAGCAACTCACAGGGGAGCGATGAGCAGTTCTTC
CDR3aa: CASSNSQGSDEQFF

j_gene: TRBJ1-4
d_gene: NA
len: 17
abundance: NA
v_gene: TRBV9
CDR3nt: TGTGCCAGCAGCTCCCGAGGGCTACAGGGCGGGCGTGAAAAACTGTTTTTT
CDR3aa: CASSSRGLQGGREKLFF

j_gene: TRBJ2-1
d_gene: TRBD2
len: 14
abundance: NA
v_gene: TRBV6-6
CDR3nt: TGTGCCAGCAGTAGGGCGGGAGGAACCAATGAGCAGTTCTTC
CDR3aa: CASSRAGGTNEQFF

j_gene: TRBJ2-2
d_gene: TRBD1
len: 15
abundance: NA
v_gene: TRBV7-9
CDR3nt: TGTGCCAGCAGCTTGGGGACAGGAGCGAACGGGGAGCTGTTTTTT
CDR3aa: CASSLGTGANGELFF

j_gene: TRBJ1-2
d_gene: TRBD1
len: 14
abundance: once
v_gene: TRBV7-2
CDR3nt: TGTGCCAGCAGCTTAACAGGGGCGAACTATGGCTACACCTTC
CDR3aa: CASSLTGANYGYTF